This T cell receptor (beta chain) was retrieved from a study of STAT5B mutations in CD4+ large granular lymphocyte leukemia. The sample holds one count of this clone. What it recognizes is unknown. Study-wide results and limits: TRBV06-family usage was enriched in top patient clones (8/27) versus controls (2/35).

Produced via immunoSEQ multiplex PCR; TCRdb's table is partial and in-frame only. The profile shows 34,000 or so clones, around four fifths of them singletons. CDR1 is SGHDN and CDR2 is FVKESK in the germline V gene. The CDR3 consists of 13 residues. The V and J ends lost 3 bases and 9 bases respectively, with 12 bases between them. The gene calls are TRBV14 and TRBJ2-1; the D gene is possibly TRBD2 (6 bases). Sequenced: CD4+ T cells from blood buffy coats. The clonotype originates from a human donor in good health. CDR3: CASSQEGESEQFF. The CDR3 nucleotides read TGTGCCAGCAGCCAGGAGGGAGAAAGTGAGCAGTTCTTC.